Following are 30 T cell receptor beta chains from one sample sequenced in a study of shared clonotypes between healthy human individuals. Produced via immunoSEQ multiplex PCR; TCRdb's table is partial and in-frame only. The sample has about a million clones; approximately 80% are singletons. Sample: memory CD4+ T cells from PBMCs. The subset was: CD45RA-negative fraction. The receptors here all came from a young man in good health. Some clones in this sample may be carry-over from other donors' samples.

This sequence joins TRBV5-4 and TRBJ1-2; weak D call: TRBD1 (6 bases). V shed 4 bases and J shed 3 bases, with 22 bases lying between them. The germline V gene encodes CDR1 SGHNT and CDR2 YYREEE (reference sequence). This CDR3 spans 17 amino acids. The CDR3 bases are TGTGCCAGCAGCCCAGGTAAAGGCCCGTCAGGGGACTATGGCTACACCTTC. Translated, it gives CASSPGKGPSGDYGYTF.

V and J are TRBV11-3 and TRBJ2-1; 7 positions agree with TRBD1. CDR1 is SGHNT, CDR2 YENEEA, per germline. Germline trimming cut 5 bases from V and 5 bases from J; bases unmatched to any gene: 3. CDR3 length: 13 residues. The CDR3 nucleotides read TGTGCCAGCAGCAGGGACAGCCACAATGAGCAGTTCTTC. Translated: CASSRDSHNEQFF.

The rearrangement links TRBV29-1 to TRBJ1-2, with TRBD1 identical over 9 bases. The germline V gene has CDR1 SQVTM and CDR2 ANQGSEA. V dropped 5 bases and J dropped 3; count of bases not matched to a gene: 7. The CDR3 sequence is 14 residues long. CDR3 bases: TGCAGCGTTCCTCCGACAGGGGGGGACTATGGCTACACCTTC. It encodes CSVPPTGGDYGYTF.

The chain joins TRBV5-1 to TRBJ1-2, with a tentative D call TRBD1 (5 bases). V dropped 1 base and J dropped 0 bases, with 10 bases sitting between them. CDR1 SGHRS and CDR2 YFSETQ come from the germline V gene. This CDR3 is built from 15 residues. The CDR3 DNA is TGCGCCAGCAGCTTGTCTGCGACAGCTAACTATGGCTACACCTTC. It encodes CASSLSATANYGYTF.

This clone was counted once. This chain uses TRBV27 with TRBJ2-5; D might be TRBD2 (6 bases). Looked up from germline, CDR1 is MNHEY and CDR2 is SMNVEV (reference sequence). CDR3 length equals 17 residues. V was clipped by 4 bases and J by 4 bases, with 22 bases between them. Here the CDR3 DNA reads TGTGCCAGCAGTTCAAGATCCGGGACTCTAAGAAGAGAGACCCAGTACTTC. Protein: CASSSRSGTLRRETQYF.

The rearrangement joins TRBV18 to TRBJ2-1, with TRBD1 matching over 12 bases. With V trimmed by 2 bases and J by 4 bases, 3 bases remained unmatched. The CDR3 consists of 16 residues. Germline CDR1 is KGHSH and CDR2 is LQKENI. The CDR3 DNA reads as TGTGCCAGCTCACCAGGGACAGGGGGCAGATACAATGAGCAGTTCTTC. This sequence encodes CASSPGTGGRYNEQFF.

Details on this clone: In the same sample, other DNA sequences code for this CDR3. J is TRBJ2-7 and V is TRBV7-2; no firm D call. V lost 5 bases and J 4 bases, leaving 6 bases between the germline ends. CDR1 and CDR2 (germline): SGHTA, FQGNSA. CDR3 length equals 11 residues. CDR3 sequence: CASSPRYEQYF. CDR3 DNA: TGTGCCAGCAGCCCCAGATACGAGCAGTACTTC.

DNA for the CDR3: TGCGCCGGTTACAGGGGATCCTATAATTCACCCCTCCACTTT. Translation: CAGYRGSYNSPLHF. This sequence joins TRBV5-1 and TRBJ1-6, with 7 bases lining up with TRBD1. The CDR3 consists of 14 residues. Per the germline V gene, CDR1 is SGHRS and CDR2 is YFSETQ. V shed 10 bases and J 1 base; nucleotides not matched to a gene: 5.

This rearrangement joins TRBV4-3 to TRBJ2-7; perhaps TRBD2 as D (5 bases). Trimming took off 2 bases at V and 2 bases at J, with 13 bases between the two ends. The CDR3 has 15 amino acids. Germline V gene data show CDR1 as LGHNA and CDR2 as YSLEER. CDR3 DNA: TGCGCCAGCAGCCAAACGGCGGGTTATACCTACGAGCAGTACTTC. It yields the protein CASSQTAGYTYEQYF.

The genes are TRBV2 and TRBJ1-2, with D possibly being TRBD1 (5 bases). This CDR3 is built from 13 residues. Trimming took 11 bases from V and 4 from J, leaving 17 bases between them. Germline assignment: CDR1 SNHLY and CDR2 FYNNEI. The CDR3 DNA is TGTGCCCGCAACCGGGACGGGAGCTATGGCTACACCTTC. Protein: CARNRDGSYGYTF.

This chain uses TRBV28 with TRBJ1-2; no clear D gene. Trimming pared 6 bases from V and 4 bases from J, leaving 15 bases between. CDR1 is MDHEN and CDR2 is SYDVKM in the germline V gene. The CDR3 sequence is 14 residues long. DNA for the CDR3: TGTGCCAGCAGCGTAGCGGGCAGCACCTATGGCTACACCTTC. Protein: CASSVAGSTYGYTF.

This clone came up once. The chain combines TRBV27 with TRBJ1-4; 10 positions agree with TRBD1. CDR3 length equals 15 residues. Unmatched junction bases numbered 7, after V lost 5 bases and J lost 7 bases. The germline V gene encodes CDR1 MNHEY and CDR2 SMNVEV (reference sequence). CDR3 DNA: TGTGCCAGCAGTCTCGGACAGGGGGATGTTGAAAAACTGTTTTTT. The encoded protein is CASSLGQGDVEKLFF.

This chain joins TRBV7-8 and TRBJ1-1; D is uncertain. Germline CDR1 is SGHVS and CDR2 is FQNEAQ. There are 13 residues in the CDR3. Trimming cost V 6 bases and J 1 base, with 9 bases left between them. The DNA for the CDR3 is TGTGCCAGCAGGTTGGGAGGGAACACTGAAGCTTTCTTT. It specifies CASRLGGNTEAFF.

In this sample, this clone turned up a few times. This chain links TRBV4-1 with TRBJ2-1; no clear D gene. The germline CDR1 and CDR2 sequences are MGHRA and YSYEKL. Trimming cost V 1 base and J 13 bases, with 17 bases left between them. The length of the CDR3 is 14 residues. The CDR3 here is CASSQAGDPLGQFF. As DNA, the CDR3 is TGCGCCAGCAGCCAAGCTGGAGACCCCCTGGGACAGTTCTTC.

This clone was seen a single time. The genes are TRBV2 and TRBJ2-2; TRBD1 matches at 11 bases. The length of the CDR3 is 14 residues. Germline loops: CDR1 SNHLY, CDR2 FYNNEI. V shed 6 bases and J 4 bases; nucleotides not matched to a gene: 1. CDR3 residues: CASSGTGGTGELFF. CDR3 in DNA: TGTGCCAGCAGCGGGACAGGGGGCACCGGGGAGCTGTTTTTT.

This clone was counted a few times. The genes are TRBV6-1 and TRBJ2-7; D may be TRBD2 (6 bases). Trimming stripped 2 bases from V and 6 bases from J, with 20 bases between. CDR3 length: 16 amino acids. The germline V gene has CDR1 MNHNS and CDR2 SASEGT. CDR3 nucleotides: TGTGCCAGCAGTGAACCTCTGACTAGGTTCATCCCCGAGCAGTACTTC. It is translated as CASSEPLTRFIPEQYF.

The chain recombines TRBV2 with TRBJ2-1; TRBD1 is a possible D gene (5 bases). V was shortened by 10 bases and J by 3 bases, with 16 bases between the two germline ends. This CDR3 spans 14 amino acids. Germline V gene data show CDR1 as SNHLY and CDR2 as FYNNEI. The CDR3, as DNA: TGTGCCACCCGAAGGGGCTTGCACTACAATGAGCAGTTCTTC. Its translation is CATRRGLHYNEQFF.

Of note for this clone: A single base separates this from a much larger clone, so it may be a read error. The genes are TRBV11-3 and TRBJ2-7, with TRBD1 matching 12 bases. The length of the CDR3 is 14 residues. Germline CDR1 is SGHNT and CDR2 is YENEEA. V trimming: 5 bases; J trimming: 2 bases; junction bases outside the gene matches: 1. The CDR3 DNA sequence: TGTGCCAGCAGCCGGGACAGGGGGCCCTACGAGCAGTACTTC. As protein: CASSRDRGPYEQYF.

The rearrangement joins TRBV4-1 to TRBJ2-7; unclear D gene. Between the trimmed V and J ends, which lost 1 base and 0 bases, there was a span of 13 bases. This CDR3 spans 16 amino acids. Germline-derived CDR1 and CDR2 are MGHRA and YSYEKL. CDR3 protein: CASSQGPQALSYEQYF. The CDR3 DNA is TGCGCCAGCAGCCAAGGTCCCCAGGCCCTCTCCTACGAGCAGTACTTC.

The CDR3 spells CASSFSGRYEQYF. CDR3 DNA sequence: TGTGCCAGCAGCTTCTCAGGGAGGTACGAGCAGTACTTC. The rearrangement uses TRBV7-2 and TRBJ2-7, with D tentatively TRBD2 (6 bases). Per germline, CDR1 SGHTA and CDR2 FQGNSA. The CDR3 has 13 residues. Trimming stripped 3 bases from V and 4 bases from J, with 10 bases between. Drawing the rest from reference TRBV7-2 and TRBJ2-7, the complete variable domain is GAGVSQSPSNKVTEKGKDVELRCDPISGHTALYWYRQSLGQGLEFLIYFQGNSAPDKSGLPSDRFSAERTGGSVSTLTIQRTQQEDSAVYLCASSFSGRYEQYFGPGTRLTVT.

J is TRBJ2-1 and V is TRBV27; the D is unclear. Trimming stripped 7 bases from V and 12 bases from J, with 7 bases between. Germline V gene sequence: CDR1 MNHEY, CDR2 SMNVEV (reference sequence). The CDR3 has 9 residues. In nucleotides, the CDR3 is TGTGCCAGCACCCTTGGGCAGTTCTTC. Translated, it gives CASTLGQFF.

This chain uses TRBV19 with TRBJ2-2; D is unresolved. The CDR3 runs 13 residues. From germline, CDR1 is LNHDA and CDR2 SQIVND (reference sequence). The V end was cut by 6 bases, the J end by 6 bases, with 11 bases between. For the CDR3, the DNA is TGTGCCAGTAGGCCTAGGTCCCCCGGGGAGCTGTTTTTT. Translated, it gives CASRPRSPGELFF. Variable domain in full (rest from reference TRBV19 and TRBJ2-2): DGGITQSPKYLFRKEGQNVTLSCEQNLNHDAMYWYRQDPGQGLRLIYYSQIVNDFQKGDIAEGYSVSREKKESFPLTVTSAQKNPTAFYLCASRPRSPGELFFGEGSRLTVL.

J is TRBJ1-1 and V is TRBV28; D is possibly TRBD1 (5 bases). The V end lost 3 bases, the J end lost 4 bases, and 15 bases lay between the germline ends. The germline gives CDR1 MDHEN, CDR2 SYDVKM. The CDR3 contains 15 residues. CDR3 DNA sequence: TGTGCCAGCAGTTTTAGCAGTGGGGCGGGCACTGAAGCTTTCTTT. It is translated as CASSFSSGAGTEAFF.

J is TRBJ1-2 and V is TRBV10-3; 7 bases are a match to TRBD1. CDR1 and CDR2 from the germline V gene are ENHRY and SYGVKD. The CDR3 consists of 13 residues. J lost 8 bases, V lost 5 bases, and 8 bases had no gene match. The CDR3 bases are TGTGCCATCAGTTTCGACAGGGTCGGCGGCTACACCTTC. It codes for CAISFDRVGGYTF.

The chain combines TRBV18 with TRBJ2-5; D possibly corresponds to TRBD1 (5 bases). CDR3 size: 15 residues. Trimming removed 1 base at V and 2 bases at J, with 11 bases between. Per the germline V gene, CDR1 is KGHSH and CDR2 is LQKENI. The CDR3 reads CASSPRTTGQETQYF. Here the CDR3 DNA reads TGTGCCAGCTCACCACGTACCACAGGACAAGAGACCCAGTACTTC.

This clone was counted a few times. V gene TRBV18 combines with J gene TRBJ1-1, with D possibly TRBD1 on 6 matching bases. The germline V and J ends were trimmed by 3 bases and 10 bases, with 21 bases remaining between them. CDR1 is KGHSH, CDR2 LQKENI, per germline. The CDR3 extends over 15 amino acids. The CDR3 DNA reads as TGTGCCAGCTCACCCCCGGGTGGGGGCGAACAAGGAGCTTTCTTT. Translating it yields CASSPPGGGEQGAFF.

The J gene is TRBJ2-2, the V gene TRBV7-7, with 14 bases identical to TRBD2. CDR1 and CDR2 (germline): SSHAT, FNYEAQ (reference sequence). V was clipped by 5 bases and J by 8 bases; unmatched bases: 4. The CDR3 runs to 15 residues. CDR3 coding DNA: TGTGCCAGCAGCCCGGGACTAGCGGGAGTGGGGGAGCTGTTTTTT. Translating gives CASSPGLAGVGELFF.

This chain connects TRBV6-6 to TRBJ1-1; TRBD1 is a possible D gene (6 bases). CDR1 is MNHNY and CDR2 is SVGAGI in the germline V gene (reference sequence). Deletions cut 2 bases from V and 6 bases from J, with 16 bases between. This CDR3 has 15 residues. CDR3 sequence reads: CASSYPSTGQAEAFF. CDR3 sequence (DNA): TGTGCCAGCAGTTACCCCAGCACAGGGCAGGCTGAAGCTTTCTTT.

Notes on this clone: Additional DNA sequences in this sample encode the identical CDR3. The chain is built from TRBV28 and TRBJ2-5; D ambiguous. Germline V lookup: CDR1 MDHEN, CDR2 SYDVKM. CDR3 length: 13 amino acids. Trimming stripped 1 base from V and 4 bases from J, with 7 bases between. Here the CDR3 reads CASSLSPRETQYF. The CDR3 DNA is TGTGCCAGCAGTTTATCACCCCGAGAGACCCAGTACTTC.

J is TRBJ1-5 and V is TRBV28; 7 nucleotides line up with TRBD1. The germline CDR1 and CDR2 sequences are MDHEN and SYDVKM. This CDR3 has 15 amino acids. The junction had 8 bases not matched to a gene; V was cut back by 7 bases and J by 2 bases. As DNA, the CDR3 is TGTGCCAGCATCTTTCGGACAGGCGGCAATCAGCCCCAGCATTTT. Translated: CASIFRTGGNQPQHF.